Shown below are 7 T cell receptor beta chains from a single sample sequenced in a study of blood T cells in healthy people across ages. The use of a sample-barcoded 5' primer and a J-beta primer mix characterized a second PCR of 7 to 11 cycles. TCRdb recomputed calls from the 5' RACE reads with MiXCR, one row per CDR3 protein. The sample lists about 1.6 million distinct CDR3 sequences, 34% seen once, with over 9% in the top ten. Sequenced: blood. These receptors were taken from a woman between 25 and 40 years old in good health.

This clonotype was seen many times. This chain joins TRBV12-3 or TRBV12-4 and TRBJ2-5, with 9 bases matching TRBD1. V dropped 7 bases and J dropped 4; count of bases not matched to a gene: 4. This CDR3 is 13 amino acids long. Here the CDR3 DNA reads TGTGCCAGCATCCTGGACAGGGGAGAGACCCAGTACTTC. Translated: CASILDRGETQYF.

A few counts support this clonotype. The chain combines TRBV27 with TRBJ1-2, with no clear D. From germline, CDR1 is MNHEY and CDR2 SMNVEV (reference sequence). This CDR3 has 14 residues. Trimming shortened V by 5 bases and J by 5 bases, and 15 bases separated the two germline ends. The CDR3 bases are TGTGCCAGCAGTCCGACCGTCCCTCGGTATGGCTACACCTTC. Protein product: CASSPTVPRYGYTF.

The chain carries TRBV21-1 and TRBJ1-5; the table gives TRBD1 as D, unverified against the DNA. TRBV21-1 is noted as a pseudogene. This CDR3 has 19 residues. CDR3 DNA: TGTGCCGGCACCGCAAATCCTCGAGACAGGGAAGGTAGGGGTCAGCCCCAGCATTTT. This translates into CAGTANPRDREGRGQPQHF.

The genes are TRBV18 and TRBJ2-4; 9 bases fit TRBD1. The end of the DNA aligns better with TRBJ2-7, so the J call may be wrong. The V gene's germline CDR1 is KGHSH and CDR2 LQKENI. The CDR3 length is 15 residues. The CDR3 loop is CASSPSDRGLYEQYF. The CDR3 DNA sequence: TGTGCCAGCTCACCATCGGACAGGGGTCTCTACGAGCAGTACTTC.

DNA for the CDR3: TGTGCCAGCAGCTTGGAAACCCAGAGATCGAATACGCAGTATTTT. As protein: CASSLETQRSNTQYF. V gene TRBV5-5 combines with J gene TRBJ2-3; D remains ambiguous. The CDR3 runs 15 residues. V gave up 0 bases and J gave up 7 bases, with 15 bases separating them. Germline V lookup: CDR1 SGHKS, CDR2 YYEKEE (reference sequence).

This chain links TRBV28 with TRBJ2-3; 8 nucleotides agree with TRBD1. This CDR3 is built from 17 residues. Germline loops: CDR1 MDHEN, CDR2 SYDVKM. The junction had 13 bases not matched to a gene; V was cut back by 4 bases and J by 4 bases. The CDR3 here is CASSSPRTGPSPDTQYF. The CDR3, as DNA: TGTGCCAGCAGTTCTCCTCGGACAGGGCCCTCCCCAGATACGCAGTATTTT.

V usage is TRBV5-1 and J usage is TRBJ1-1; 9 bases align to TRBD1. CDR1 is SGHRS, CDR2 YFSETQ, per germline. With V trimmed by 4 bases and J by 7 bases, 11 bases remained unmatched. CDR3 size: 15 residues. In DNA form, the CDR3 reads TGCGCCAGCAGCGGGACGGACAGGGGTTATGATGAAGCTTTCTTT. Protein sequence: CASSGTDRGYDEAFF. The full variable domain, completed using reference TRBV5-1 and TRBJ1-1, is KAGVTQTPRYLIKTRGQQVTLSCSPISGHRSVSWYQQTPGQGLQFLFEYFSETQRNKGNFPGRFSGRQFSNSRSEMNVSTLELGDSALYLCASSGTDRGYDEAFFGQGTRLTVV.